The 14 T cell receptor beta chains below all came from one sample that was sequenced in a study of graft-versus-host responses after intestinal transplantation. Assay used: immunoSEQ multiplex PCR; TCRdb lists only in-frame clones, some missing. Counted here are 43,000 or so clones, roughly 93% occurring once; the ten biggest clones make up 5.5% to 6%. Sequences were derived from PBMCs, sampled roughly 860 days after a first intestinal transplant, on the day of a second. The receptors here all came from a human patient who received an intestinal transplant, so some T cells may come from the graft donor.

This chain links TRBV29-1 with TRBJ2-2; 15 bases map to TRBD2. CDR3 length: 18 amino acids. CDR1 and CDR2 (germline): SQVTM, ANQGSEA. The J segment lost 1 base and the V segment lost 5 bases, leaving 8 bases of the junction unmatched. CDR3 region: CSVKGLAGGPQNTGELFF. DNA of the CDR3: TGCAGCGTTAAAGGACTAGCGGGAGGGCCACAGAACACCGGGGAGCTGTTTTTT.

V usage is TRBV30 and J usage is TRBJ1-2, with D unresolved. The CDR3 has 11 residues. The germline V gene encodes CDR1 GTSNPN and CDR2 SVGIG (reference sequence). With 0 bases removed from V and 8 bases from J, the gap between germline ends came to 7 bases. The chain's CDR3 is CAWSVPDGYTF. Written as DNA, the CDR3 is TGTGCCTGGAGTGTACCAGACGGCTACACCTTC.

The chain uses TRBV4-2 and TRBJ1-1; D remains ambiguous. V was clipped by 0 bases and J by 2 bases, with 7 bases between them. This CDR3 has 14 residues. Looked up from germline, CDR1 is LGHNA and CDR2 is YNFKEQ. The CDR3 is CASSQEQANTEAFF. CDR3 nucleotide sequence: TGTGCCAGCAGCCAAGAACAAGCAAACACTGAAGCTTTCTTT.

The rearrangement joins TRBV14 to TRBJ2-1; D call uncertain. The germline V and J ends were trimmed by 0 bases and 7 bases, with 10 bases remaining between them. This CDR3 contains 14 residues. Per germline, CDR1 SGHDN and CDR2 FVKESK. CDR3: CASSQDRLPNEQFF. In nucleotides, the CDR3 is TGTGCCAGCAGCCAAGATCGGCTCCCAAATGAGCAGTTCTTC.

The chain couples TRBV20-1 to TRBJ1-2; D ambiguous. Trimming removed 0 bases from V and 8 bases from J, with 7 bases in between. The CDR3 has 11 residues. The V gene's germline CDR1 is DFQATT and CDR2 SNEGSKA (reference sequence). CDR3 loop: CSARDSRGYTF. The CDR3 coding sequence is TGCAGTGCTAGAGATTCGCGGGGCTACACCTTC.

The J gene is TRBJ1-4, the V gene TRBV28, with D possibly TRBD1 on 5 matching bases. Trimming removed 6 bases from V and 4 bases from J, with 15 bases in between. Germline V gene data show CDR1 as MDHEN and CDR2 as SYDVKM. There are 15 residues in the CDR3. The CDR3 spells CASSQRAGGNEKLFF. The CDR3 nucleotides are TGTGCCAGCAGCCAGAGAGCGGGGGGTAATGAAAAACTGTTTTTT.

CDR3: CAWNPLLQNIQYF. In nucleotides, the CDR3 is TGTGCCTGGAACCCCCTCCTTCAAAACATTCAGTACTTC. The chain links TRBV30 to TRBJ2-4; D not resolved. Germline CDR1 is GTSNPN and CDR2 is SVGIG (reference sequence). Trimming left V 4 bases short and J 5 bases short, with 12 bases between. CDR3 length: 13 residues.

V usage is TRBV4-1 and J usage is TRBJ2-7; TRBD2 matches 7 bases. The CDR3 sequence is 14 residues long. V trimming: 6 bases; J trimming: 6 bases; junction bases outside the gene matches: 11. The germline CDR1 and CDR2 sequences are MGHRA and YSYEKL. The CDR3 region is CASSWTGGSGEQYF. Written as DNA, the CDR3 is TGCGCCAGCAGTTGGACTGGCGGGAGTGGCGAGCAGTACTTC.

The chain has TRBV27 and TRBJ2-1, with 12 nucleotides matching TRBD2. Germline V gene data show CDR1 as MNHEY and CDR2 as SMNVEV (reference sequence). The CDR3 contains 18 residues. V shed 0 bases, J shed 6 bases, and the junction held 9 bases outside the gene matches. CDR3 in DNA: TGTGCCAGCAGTTTATCGGGGCTAGCGGGAGGGCCGTCCAATGAGCAGTTCTTC. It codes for CASSLSGLAGGPSNEQFF.

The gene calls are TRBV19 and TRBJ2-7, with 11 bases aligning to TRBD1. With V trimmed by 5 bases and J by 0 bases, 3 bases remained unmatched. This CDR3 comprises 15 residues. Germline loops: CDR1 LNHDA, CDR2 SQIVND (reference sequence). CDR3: CASSPGTGGSYEQYF. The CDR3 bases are TGTGCCAGTAGTCCAGGGACAGGGGGCTCCTACGAGCAGTACTTC.

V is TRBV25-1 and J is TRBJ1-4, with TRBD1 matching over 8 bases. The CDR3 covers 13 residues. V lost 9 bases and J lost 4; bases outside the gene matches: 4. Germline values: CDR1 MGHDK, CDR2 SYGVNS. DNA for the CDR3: TGTGCCAGTTGGACAGGGCTTAATGAAAAACTGTTTTTT. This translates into CASWTGLNEKLFF.

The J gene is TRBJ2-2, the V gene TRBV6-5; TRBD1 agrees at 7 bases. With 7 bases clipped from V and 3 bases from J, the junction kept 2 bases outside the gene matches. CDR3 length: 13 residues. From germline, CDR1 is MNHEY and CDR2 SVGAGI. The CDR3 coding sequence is TGTGCCAGCAAGGACAGGTACACCGGGGAGCTGTTTTTT. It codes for CASKDRYTGELFF.

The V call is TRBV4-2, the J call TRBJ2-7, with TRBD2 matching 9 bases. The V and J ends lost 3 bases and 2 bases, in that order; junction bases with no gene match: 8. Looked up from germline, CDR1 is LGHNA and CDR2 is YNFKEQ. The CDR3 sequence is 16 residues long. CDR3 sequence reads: CASSQASSGMTYEQYF. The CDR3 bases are TGTGCCAGCAGCCAGGCCTCTAGCGGGATGACCTACGAGCAGTACTTC.

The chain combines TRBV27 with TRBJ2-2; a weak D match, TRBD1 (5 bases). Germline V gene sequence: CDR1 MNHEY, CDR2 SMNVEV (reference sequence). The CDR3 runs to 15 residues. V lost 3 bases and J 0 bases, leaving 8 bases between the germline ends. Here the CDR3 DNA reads TGTGCCAGCAGTTTTTTAGGGGCGAACACCGGGGAGCTGTTTTTT. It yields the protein CASSFLGANTGELFF.